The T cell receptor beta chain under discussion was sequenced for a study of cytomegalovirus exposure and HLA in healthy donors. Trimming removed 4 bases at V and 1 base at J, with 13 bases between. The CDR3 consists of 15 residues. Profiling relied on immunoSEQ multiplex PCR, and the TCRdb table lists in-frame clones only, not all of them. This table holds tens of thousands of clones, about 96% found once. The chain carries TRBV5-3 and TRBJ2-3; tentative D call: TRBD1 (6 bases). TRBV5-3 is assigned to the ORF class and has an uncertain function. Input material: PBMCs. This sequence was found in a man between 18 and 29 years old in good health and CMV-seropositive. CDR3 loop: CARSLGHKRTDTQYF. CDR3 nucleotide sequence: TGTGCCAGAAGCCTGGGACATAAACGCACAGATACGCAGTATTTT.